This TCR beta chain was obtained from a study of shared clonotypes between healthy human individuals (dated by TCRdb to 2018 to 2020). At the level of the whole study: The cohort comprised two women and a few men aged 18 to 49 years. To increase sequencing depth and limit assay-specific biases, TCR repertoire library preparation and sequencing were carried out by different laboratories using diverse techniques. Blood TCR repertoires of a handful of healthy adults were deeply sequenced to estimate repertoire size and the extent of clonotype sharing between individuals. Leukapheresis yielded between about 0.85 and 10 billion PBMCs per donor. For each donor, CD4 naive and CD4 memory were each run on three plates, CD8 naive on two plates, and CD8 memory on one plate.

The donors were healthy, HIV-negative adults who had no recently reported acute infections or vaccinations. All donors were Caucasian adults living in Nashville, Tennessee, USA. CD4+ T cells were enriched through magnetic negative selection, after which naive cells were positively selected on CD45RA and the remaining negative fraction served as the memory subset. After blood collection by leukapheresis, PBMCs were isolated using Ficoll-Histopaque density gradient centrifugation and then cryopreserved in the vapor phase of liquid nitrogen. Purity and quantity of every magnetically sorted T cell population were checked by analytical flow cytometry. Genomic DNA was isolated from every sorted fraction and measured by UV absorbance on a Nanodrop 2000c. The research as a whole found: When several donors were compared, the shared fraction of clonotypes was around 5% for naive CD4, around 3.6% for naive CD8, 2.3% for memory CD4, and 0.4% for memory CD8. Sampling was restricted to blood, and TCR repertoires in tissues likely differ from the TCR repertoires found in blood. The small number of donors limited the genetic and exposure-history diversity represented. Pairwise subsampling indicated that sequencing depth was expected to affect the degree of clonotype sharing among donors. Larger estimated clonotype richness was generally found for naive subsets than for memory subsets. Rarefaction of sorted-subset datasets indicated incomplete sequencing despite the large sequencing depth. Compared with non-shared clonotypes, clonotypes shared by all four sorted-subset donors had higher generation probabilities.

TCR CDR3 regions were amplified from genomic DNA by multiplex PCR using the deep immunoSEQ assay. Extracted genomic DNA from each cell subset was distributed evenly across all wells of several immunoSEQ 96-well plates, and each plate was treated as a replicate. Each replicate PCR for sorted subsets received around 210 ng genomic DNA, equal to roughly 30,000 T cell genomes. Purified libraries were quantified with a Qubit 3.0 fluorometer, sized on a Bioanalyzer 2100, and re-quantified with the KAPA Library Quantification kit. Each immunoSEQ 96-well plate was sequenced on its own single-read 150-cycle Illumina NextSeq 550 flow cell. From the authors' description of their analysis: Because only junctional sequences without quality scores were contained in the immunoSEQ output, filtering matching that applied to full-length reads could not be performed. To assign V/J genes and CDR3, sequences were annotated against IMGT germline references using PyIR, a Python wrapper for IgBLAST v1.9. Reads with weak V/J assignments (E-value above 1e-6), missing CDR3, stop codons, out-of-frame junctions, or ambiguous translated residues were removed. V3J clonotypes were defined by identical inferred V gene, J gene, and CDR3 amino acid sequence. Percentage overlap between repertoires was calculated by dividing the number of shared unique clonotypes by the size of the smaller repertoire. Three approaches were used to assess repertoire richness: RTK rarefaction, the Chao1 estimator, and Recon v2.1 estimates of unobserved clonotypes. OLGA was used to compute generation probabilities for all TCRbeta clonotypes that the gDNA method yielded from a few donors. TCRdb provides this immuneACCESS table in a form limited to in-frame rearrangements. Some clones are lacking; in checked studies, under half of them reflect an unresolved V gene, and why the rest are absent is not known. That table supplies the V and J calls and clone size; D and trimming were determined from the DNA. For this sample the table gives 550,000 to 700,000 clones, of which roughly 73% were detected only once. Of the sample, around 2% is held by the ten largest clones.

From its cysteine to its phenylalanine, the CDR3 spans 13 amino acids. The kept DNA is CDR3 alone, 39 bases in frame from the first base. Reading the germline V gene (reference sequence) gives CDR1 MNHEY and CDR2 SMNVEV. V is pruned by 5 bases and J by 10 bases, leaving 7 bases of the junction without a gene match. About this clone itself: The specificity of this receptor is unknown. No per-base quality is available; no much larger clone lies one base away.

The sample comprised memory CD4+ T cells sorted from blood. The cell subset or site label here, explained by the study, means: CD45RA-negative fraction. The chain is made from TRBV27 and TRBJ1-4, and TRBD1 matches 7 of the central bases. The sequence derives from a young woman in good health. The CDR3 region reads CASSIYEGAKLFF. Here is the DNA: TGTGCCAGCAGTATTTATGAGGGGGCAAAACTGTTTTTT.